The clone carrying this T cell receptor beta chain was counted only a few times. These data originate in a study of beta chain features in type 1 diabetes. Cells sorted by CD45RO/CCR7/CD25/CD127/CD95/CD27 comprised CD4+ naive, central memory, regulatory and stem cell-like memory cells. Purities over 95% were achieved in all sorted populations. The investigators reverse transcribed all of the isolated RNA, so they sequenced expressed TCRB transcripts. TCRdb keeps only in-frame clones here, not all; method: immunoSEQ multiplex PCR. The data contain 250,000 to 300,000 clones, under 8.5% of them singletons. The TCR sequence derives from a woman under 30 in good health. Sequencing was performed on central memory CD4+ T cells from blood.

DNA for the CDR3: TGTGCCAGCAGCTTCCTTGGCGGCACAGATACGCAGTATTTT. It is translated as CASSFLGGTDTQYF. The chain has TRBV7-2 and TRBJ2-3; D unclear. Germline assignment: CDR1 SGHTA and CDR2 FQGNSA. The V end was cut by 3 bases, the J end by 1 base, with 8 bases between. CDR3 length: 14 amino acids.